The 30 T cell receptor beta chains below all came from one sample that was sequenced in a study of CD8 T cells in Susac syndrome. An input of about 0.45 to 1 ug of RNA was subjected to reverse transcription using random hexamers. TCRdb fed the immunoSEQ multiplex PCR reads into MiXCR, producing one record per CDR3 protein. This sample has 330,000 or so distinct CDR3 sequences, with approximately 85% found just once. The specimen was CD8+ T cells from PBMCs. These receptors were obtained from a human donor with multiple sclerosis.

This sequence joins TRBV14 and TRBJ2-1, with D perhaps matching TRBD2 (6 bases). In germline, CDR1 is SGHDN, CDR2 FVKESK. The V end was cut by 4 bases, the J end by 3 bases, with 13 bases between. CDR3 length equals 15 residues. CDR3 sequence: CASSRITGVYNEQFF. CDR3 sequence (DNA): TGTGCCAGCAGCCGAATAACGGGGGTCTACAATGAGCAGTTCTTC.

The CDR3 protein is CSSMDTSTIKGPNQPQHF. The CDR3 nucleotides read TGCAGTTCCATGGACACTTCAACCATAAAGGGCCCCAATCAGCCCCAGCATTTT. The chain is built from TRBV20-1 and TRBJ1-5; perhaps TRBD1 as D (5 bases). CDR3 length equals 18 residues. Trimming cost V 8 bases and J 3 bases, with 29 bases left between them. Germline lookup yields CDR1 DFQATT and CDR2 SNEGSKA (reference sequence).

This chain joins TRBV10-2 and TRBJ1-2, with D unclear. The V gene lost 0 bases and the J gene lost 4 bases, with 15 bases spanning the gap. The CDR3 sequence is 16 residues long. Germline CDR1 WSHSY, CDR2 SAAADI. The CDR3 coding sequence is TGCGCCAGCAGTGAGTCTACCCCATCCTATAGCTATGGCTACACCTTC. Its translation: CASSESTPSYSYGYTF.

The chain employs TRBV7-9 and TRBJ2-1; D may correspond to TRBD1 or TRBD2 (5 bases each). Trimming removed 8 bases from V and 9 bases from J, with 23 bases in between. This CDR3 is 15 amino acids long. The germline CDR1 and CDR2 sequences are SEHNR and FQNEAQ (reference sequence). CDR3 loop: CASSSGTHTRGEQFF. The CDR3, as DNA: TGTGCCAGCTCCAGTGGGACCCACACCCGGGGTGAGCAGTTCTTC.

The chain's CDR3 is CAWILDSSNEQFF. CDR3 bases: TGTGCCTGGATTCTGGACTCGTCCAATGAGCAGTTCTTC. J is TRBJ2-1 and V is TRBV30; TRBD2 might be the D (5 bases). The CDR3 length is 13 residues. V gave up 4 bases and J gave up 6 bases, with 13 bases separating them. Germline V gene lookup returns CDR1 GTSNPN and CDR2 SVGIG (reference sequence).

J is TRBJ2-1 and V is TRBV11-2; weak D call: TRBD2 (6 bases). From germline, CDR1 is SGHAT and CDR2 FQNNGV. V was cut by 2 bases and J by 9 bases, with 17 bases left in between. This CDR3 region has 15 residues. Here the CDR3 reads CASSLMGGWSSEQFF. The CDR3 DNA is TGTGCCAGCAGCTTAATGGGAGGCTGGAGTAGTGAGCAGTTCTTC. The full variable domain, with the rest looked up from reference TRBV11-2 and TRBJ2-1, is EAGVAQSPRYKIIEKRQSVAFWCNPISGHATLYWYQQILGQGPKLLIQFQNNGVVDDSQLPKDRFSAERLKGVDSTLKIQPAKLEDSAVYLCASSLMGGWSSEQFFGPGTRLTVL.

V and J are TRBV14 and TRBJ1-3; perhaps TRBD1 as D (6 bases). The CDR3 has 19 residues. V gave up 0 bases and J gave up 3 bases, with 21 bases separating them. Germline V gene lookup returns CDR1 SGHDN and CDR2 FVKESK. CDR3 residues: CASSQEYGNQGRIGNTIYF. CDR3 in DNA: TGTGCCAGCAGCCAAGAGTACGGGAACCAGGGGAGGATTGGAAACACCATATATTTT.

The chain joins TRBV29-1 to TRBJ2-7, with D tentatively TRBD2 (6 bases). The CDR3 runs to 15 residues. The germline V gene encodes CDR1 SQVTM and CDR2 ANQGSEA. Trimming cost V 0 bases and J 0 bases, with 12 bases left between them. The CDR3: CSVEDRGTYSYEQYF. The DNA of the CDR3 is TGCAGCGTTGAAGATCGGGGGACCTACTCCTACGAGCAGTACTTC.

V and J are TRBV6-2 or TRBV6-3 and TRBJ1-1, with a weak D call TRBD1 (5 bases). V was clipped by 7 bases and J by 0 bases, with 15 bases between them. Germline V gene sequence: CDR1 MNHEY, CDR2 SVGEGT. The CDR3 is 15 residues long. The CDR3 coding sequence is TGTGCCAGCACCCTAAGTGGGGGAATGAACACTGAAGCTTTCTTT. This gives the protein CASTLSGGMNTEAFF.

This clonotype has only a few counts. V and J are TRBV4-3 and TRBJ2-1; D not resolved. CDR3 length equals 15 residues. With 4 bases removed from V and 9 bases from J, the gap between germline ends came to 19 bases. CDR1 and CDR2 (germline): LGHNA, YSLEER. Written as DNA, the CDR3 is TGCGCCAGCAGCCTCCTCTCGGTAACGAGCCCTGAGCAGTTCTTC. It yields the protein CASSLLSVTSPEQFF.

The CDR3 region has the DNA TGTGCCAGCAGTTTGCCCCCGCCGGGACAGGCCACCTACGAGCAGTACTTC. Translated: CASSLPPPGQATYEQYF. This chain connects TRBV28 to TRBJ2-7; 8 nucleotides agree with TRBD1. Germline assignment: CDR1 MDHEN and CDR2 SYDVKM. The CDR3 is 17 residues long. Losses at the gene ends were 3 bases for V and 2 bases for J; bases not matched to a gene: 12.

The V gene is TRBV20-1, the J gene TRBJ1-5; no clear D gene. Germline V gives CDR1 DFQATT, CDR2 SNEGSKA (reference sequence). V lost 3 bases, J lost 6 bases, and 9 bases lay in between. The CDR3 loop spans 12 amino acids. DNA for the CDR3: TGCAGTGCTAGGTCAGTGACTCAGCCCCAGCATTTT. It specifies CSARSVTQPQHF.

The chain uses TRBV3-1 and TRBJ2-1; TRBD2 agrees at 7 bases. This CDR3 spans 17 amino acids. The trim removed 3 bases at V and 0 bases at J, leaving 8 bases unmatched. Germline CDR1 and CDR2: LGHDT and YNNKEL (reference sequence). The CDR3 DNA sequence: TGTGCCAGCAGCCAGGTAGCGGGTTTGAGCTCCTACAATGAGCAGTTCTTC. Protein sequence: CASSQVAGLSSYNEQFF.

V gene TRBV6-5 combines with J gene TRBJ2-1; the D gene could be TRBD1 or TRBD2 (6 bases each). Germline assignment: CDR1 MNHEY and CDR2 SVGAGI. V lost 4 bases and J 4 bases, leaving 23 bases between the germline ends. This CDR3 is built from 18 residues. The CDR3 nucleotides read TGTGCCAGCAGTTTCCAGAGGAGGGACACTAATAATTACAATGAGCAGTTCTTC. This translates into CASSFQRRDTNNYNEQFF.

V usage is TRBV28 and J usage is TRBJ2-7; D is perhaps TRBD1 (5 bases). The CDR3 spans 17 residues. V was cut by 3 bases and J by 5 bases, with 23 bases left in between. Germline V gene data show CDR1 as MDHEN and CDR2 as SYDVKM. CDR3 sequence (DNA): TGTGCCAGCAGTTTCACATTCTCGGCAGGGAACTCAAACGAGCAGTACTTC. This encodes CASSFTFSAGNSNEQYF.

This chain links TRBV18 with TRBJ2-3; 8 nucleotides align to TRBD1. There are 14 residues in the CDR3. The V gene's germline CDR1 is KGHSH and CDR2 LQKENI. V lost 6 bases to trimming and J lost 6 bases; unmatched junction nucleotides: 8. DNA of the CDR3: TGTGCCAGCTCCGCGACAGGGGCCGCGGATACGCAGTATTTT. Its protein product is CASSATGAADTQYF.

This clonotype came up a few times. V gene TRBV15 combines with J gene TRBJ2-1; 7 positions agree with TRBD1. The CDR3 is 13 amino acids. The germline V gene has CDR1 LNHNV and CDR2 YYDKDF (reference sequence). V was pared by 8 bases and J by 5 bases, with 6 bases of the junction left unmatched. In DNA form, the CDR3 reads TGTGCCACCCAAGGGACAGACAACAATGAGCAGTTCTTC. This codes for CATQGTDNNEQFF.

The genes are TRBV20-1 and TRBJ2-7, with TRBD2 matching over 8 bases. CDR1 and CDR2 from the germline V gene are DFQATT and SNEGSKA (reference sequence). Germline trimming cut 5 bases from V and 3 bases from J; bases unmatched to any gene: 15. CDR3 length equals 16 residues. The chain's CDR3 is CSALMGGRTFFYEQYF. In DNA form, the CDR3 reads TGCAGTGCTCTCATGGGCGGGAGGACCTTCTTCTACGAGCAGTACTTC.

The J gene is TRBJ1-1, the V gene TRBV6-5, with D perhaps TRBD1 (6 bases). Germline CDR1 and CDR2: MNHEY and SVGAGI. The CDR3 is 20 amino acids. V was shortened by 4 bases and J by 6 bases, with 33 bases between the two germline ends. The CDR3: CASSSFFIQGPRSYEAEAFF. The CDR3 DNA sequence: TGTGCCAGCAGTTCCTTCTTTATACAGGGCCCCCGATCCTATGAGGCTGAAGCTTTCTTT.

The genes are TRBV4-3 and TRBJ2-1, with D uncertain. Germline V gives CDR1 LGHNA, CDR2 YSLEER. The length of the CDR3 is 15 residues. V was trimmed by 0 bases and J by 7 bases, leaving 13 bases between them. In DNA, the CDR3 is TGCGCCAGCAGCCAAGATCAAGCTATTTTAAATGAGCAGTTCTTC. Protein: CASSQDQAILNEQFF.

The gene calls are TRBV28 and TRBJ2-3; a possible D gene is TRBD2 (5 bases). Trimming stripped 5 bases from V and 0 bases from J, with 12 bases between. Germline CDR1 and CDR2: MDHEN and SYDVKM. CDR3 length: 15 amino acids. CDR3 DNA sequence: TGTGCCAGCAGTGAGGACTCCACTAGCACAGATACGCAGTATTTT. Translating gives CASSEDSTSTDTQYF.

This chain connects TRBV12-3 or TRBV12-4 to TRBJ2-3; possible D gene TRBD1, 6 bases. Trimming shortened V by 7 bases and J by 4 bases, and 18 bases separated the two germline ends. This CDR3 spans 15 amino acids. The CDR3 loop is CASTLQGESSDTQYF. The CDR3 DNA sequence: TGTGCCAGCACCCTACAGGGAGAAAGTTCAGATACGCAGTATTTT.

This sequence joins TRBV7-9 and TRBJ2-7; D not resolved. The CDR3 extends over 13 amino acids. Per the germline V gene, CDR1 is SEHNR and CDR2 is FQNEAQ (reference sequence). Deletions cut 4 bases from V and 5 bases from J, with 12 bases between. The CDR3 DNA follows: TGTGCCAGCAGCTCTGGGGTCATCGACGAGCAGTACTTC. Its protein is CASSSGVIDEQYF. The full variable domain, rest sourced from reference TRBV7-9 and TRBJ2-7, is DTGVSQNPRHKITKRGQNVTFRCDPISEHNRLYWYRQTLGQGPEFLTYFQNEAQLEKSRLLSDRFSAERPKGSFSTLEIQRTEQGDSAMYLCASSSGVIDEQYFGPGTRLTVT.

The V call is TRBV28, the J call TRBJ2-2; 8 bases map to TRBD1. The CDR3 sequence is 16 residues long. V lost 6 bases to trimming and J lost 1 base; unmatched junction nucleotides: 7. CDR1 is MDHEN, CDR2 SYDVKM, per germline. The CDR3: CASSSTGTGNTGELFF. The CDR3 DNA is TGTGCCAGCAGCTCTACCGGGACAGGGAACACCGGGGAGCTGTTTTTT.

The J gene is TRBJ2-5, the V gene TRBV7-3, with D tentatively TRBD2 (6 bases). CDR1 SGHTA and CDR2 FQGTGA come from the germline V gene. V was trimmed by 5 bases and J by 5 bases, leaving 15 bases between them. The length of the CDR3 is 14 residues. Written as DNA, the CDR3 is TGTGCCAGCAGCCCCCAGACTAGGGCGGAGACCCAGTACTTC. This sequence encodes CASSPQTRAETQYF.

The rearrangement uses TRBV2 and TRBJ1-5; unclear D gene. Germline CDR1 SNHLY, CDR2 FYNNEI. The CDR3 sequence is 15 residues long. V was clipped by 4 bases and J by 0 bases, with 10 bases between them. The CDR3 nucleotides are TGTGCCAGCAGTGCCAGTTGGAATAGCAATCAGCCCCAGCATTTT. Amino acids: CASSASWNSNQPQHF.

V gene TRBV15 combines with J gene TRBJ2-1, with TRBD2 matching over 14 bases. After removal of 4 bases from V and 7 bases from J, the junction contained 3 bases not matched to a gene. The germline gives CDR1 LNHNV, CDR2 YYDKDF (reference sequence). The CDR3 length is 15 residues. The CDR3 reads CATSKGLAGVNEQFF. CDR3 nucleotide sequence: TGTGCCACCAGCAAGGGACTAGCGGGAGTTAATGAGCAGTTCTTC.

This clonotype was counted once. J is TRBJ2-1 and V is TRBV24-1; D call uncertain. V was trimmed by 0 bases and J by 8 bases, leaving 10 bases between them. Looked up from germline, CDR1 is KGHDR and CDR2 is SFDVKD. The CDR3 contains 14 residues. Here the CDR3 reads CATSDLIRNDEQFF. CDR3 DNA: TGTGCCACCAGTGATTTGATAAGGAACGATGAGCAGTTCTTC.

The chain links TRBV7-2 to TRBJ2-4; D is undetermined. CDR1 and CDR2 (germline): SGHTA, FQGNSA. The V and J ends lost 5 bases and 0 bases respectively, with 8 bases between them. The CDR3 has 14 amino acids. As DNA, the CDR3 is TGTGCCAGCAGCGCCACAGTAGCCAAAAACATTCAGTACTTC. Translation: CASSATVAKNIQYF.

The chain has TRBV20-1 and TRBJ2-5, with 8 positions matching TRBD1. V shed 5 bases, J shed 5 bases, and the junction held 4 bases outside the gene matches. The CDR3 consists of 12 residues. The germline V gene has CDR1 DFQATT and CDR2 SNEGSKA (reference sequence). The CDR3 protein is CSAEGQAETQYF. Written as DNA, the CDR3 is TGCAGTGCTGAGGGACAGGCGGAGACCCAGTACTTC.